The next 23 T cell receptor beta chains were all read from a single sample in a study of a mutant IDH1 vaccine in newly diagnosed glioma. Their cognate antigens are unknown. Specified time point: week 35, safety follow-up. Vaccinated patients received 300 ug of mutant IDH1 20-mer peptide per dose, with topical imiquimod. The data were produced by immunoSEQ multiplex PCR, yet TCRdb's version contains in-frame clones alone and is incomplete. This repertoire shows more than 25,000 clones, roughly 76% found once; its top ten account for 6.5% to 9.5%. The material sequenced was PBMCs, taken from a glioma patient whose treatment included an IDH1 peptide vaccine. These receptors came from a man aged 45-60 years with glioma.

The rearrangement joins TRBV7-9 to TRBJ1-6; 10 bases fit TRBD1. CDR1 and CDR2 (germline): SEHNR, FQNEAQ (reference sequence). V was pared by 2 bases and J by 8 bases, with 6 bases of the junction left unmatched. The CDR3 runs 16 residues. In DNA, the CDR3 is TGTGCCAGCAGCTTACGGGACAGGGGAACGTATTCACCCCTCCACTTT. It encodes CASSLRDRGTYSPLHF.

The CDR3 loop reads CASSLASGPLYNEQFF. The CDR3 nucleotides are TGCGCCAGCAGCTTGGCCTCGGGACCCCTTTACAATGAGCAGTTCTTC. The rearrangement joins TRBV5-1 to TRBJ2-1; possibly TRBD1 or TRBD2 for D (5 bases each). CDR1 is SGHRS, CDR2 YFSETQ, per germline. Deletions cut 0 bases from V and 4 bases from J, with 14 bases between. This CDR3 has 16 residues. Full variable domain (rest looked up from reference TRBV5-1 and TRBJ2-1): KAGVTQTPRYLIKTRGQQVTLSCSPISGHRSVSWYQQTPGQGLQFLFEYFSETQRNKGNFPGRFSGRQFSNSRSEMNVSTLELGDSALYLCASSLASGPLYNEQFFGPGTRLTVL.

The J gene is TRBJ1-5, the V gene TRBV7-2; D unclear. The germline V gene encodes CDR1 SGHTA and CDR2 FQGNSA. This CDR3 has 14 amino acids. Trimming took off 1 base at V and 5 bases at J, with 9 bases between the two ends. The CDR3 region has the DNA TGTGCCAGCAGCTTAGAGGTCACAGATCAGCCCCAGCATTTT. This translates into CASSLEVTDQPQHF.

The genes are TRBV5-1 and TRBJ1-2, with 9 bases that match TRBD1. The germline gives CDR1 SGHRS, CDR2 YFSETQ. This CDR3 spans 13 amino acids. The V gene end was trimmed by 5 bases and the J gene end by 8 bases; junction bases not matched to a gene: 7. The CDR3 is CASREGQGEGYTF. The CDR3 nucleotides are TGCGCCAGCAGGGAGGGACAGGGCGAAGGCTACACCTTC. Variable domain in full (rest from reference TRBV5-1 and TRBJ1-2): KAGVTQTPRYLIKTRGQQVTLSCSPISGHRSVSWYQQTPGQGLQFLFEYFSETQRNKGNFPGRFSGRQFSNSRSEMNVSTLELGDSALYLCASREGQGEGYTFGSGTRLTVV.

This clone has a handful of counts. V and J are TRBV11-2 and TRBJ2-2; D gene uncertain. Germline CDR1 and CDR2: SGHAT and FQNNGV. V lost 1 base, J lost 5 bases, and 8 bases lay in between. The CDR3 totals 14 residues. CDR3 DNA: TGTGCCAGCAGCTTAGGCGAAGGGACCGGGGAGCTGTTTTTT. Its translation is CASSLGEGTGELFF.

The rearrangement uses TRBV7-2 and TRBJ2-2; D unclear. The CDR3 is 12 amino acids. V lost 8 bases, J lost 2 bases, and 6 bases lay in between. Germline-derived CDR1 and CDR2 are SGHTA and FQGNSA. CDR3 nucleotide sequence: TGTGCCAGCGGGCTTAACACCGGGGAGCTGTTTTTT. Amino acids: CASGLNTGELFF.

The table lists this clone with a few counts. The conserved phenylalanine or tryptophan normally closing the CDR3 is absent here, so this likely arose from a read error. Because the CDR3's place on the DNA is in doubt, the DNA is left out and the CDR3 is given as listed by TCRdb. The chain joins TRBV20-1 to TRBJ1-1. 11 amino acids form the CDR3, both terminal residues included. CDR1 is DFQATT and CDR2 is SNEGSKA in the germline V gene (reference sequence). CDR3 loop: CSARSGTDVRV.

In its sample, this clone was seen a few times. The chain combines TRBV28 with TRBJ1-2; 8 positions match TRBD1. The CDR3 extends over 13 amino acids. Unmatched junction bases numbered 5, after V lost 3 bases and J lost 8 bases. Germline assignment: CDR1 MDHEN and CDR2 SYDVKM. Here the CDR3 DNA reads TGTGCCAGCAGTTTCCCCAGGGGGCGGGGCTACACCTTC. Translated, it gives CASSFPRGRGYTF.

This clone was counted a few times. This rearrangement joins TRBV4-1 to TRBJ1-5; TRBD1 matches 8 bases. CDR1 is MGHRA and CDR2 is YSYEKL in the germline V gene. CDR3 length equals 15 residues. The trim removed 1 base at V and 6 bases at J, leaving 5 bases unmatched. CDR3 bases: TGCGCCAGCAGCCAAGGGACAGGGTGGGGTCAGCCCCAGCATTTT. The encoded protein is CASSQGTGWGQPQHF.

The chain recombines TRBV7-8 with TRBJ2-5; D may be TRBD2 (6 bases). The CDR3 loop spans 16 amino acids. The germline V gene encodes CDR1 SGHVS and CDR2 FQNEAQ. The V end was cut by 1 base, the J end by 1 base, with 13 bases between. The CDR3 loop reads CASSLGITSSQETQYF. In nucleotides, the CDR3 is TGTGCCAGCAGCTTAGGAATAACTAGCTCCCAAGAGACCCAGTACTTC. The full variable domain, in which reference TRBV7-8 and TRBJ2-5 provide the parts outside the CDR3, is GAGVSQSPRYKVAKRGQDVALRCDPISGHVSLFWYQQALGQGPEFLTYFQNEAQLDKSGLPSDRFFAERPEGSVSTLKIQRTQQEDSAVYLCASSLGITSSQETQYFGPGTRLLVL.

The rearrangement links TRBV4-1 to TRBJ2-1; D is ambiguous. Germline CDR1 reads MGHRA; CDR2 reads YSYEKL. The CDR3 totals 12 residues. V was trimmed by 4 bases and J by 6 bases, leaving 7 bases between them. Here the CDR3 reads CASSRPGNEQFF. CDR3 nucleotide sequence: TGCGCCAGCAGCCGGCCCGGCAATGAGCAGTTCTTC.

This chain uses TRBV7-9 with TRBJ1-6, with 7 bases matching TRBD1. Germline trimming cut 5 bases from V and 8 bases from J; bases unmatched to any gene: 6. CDR1 is SEHNR and CDR2 is FQNEAQ in the germline V gene (reference sequence). The CDR3 runs to 14 residues. The CDR3 bases are TGTGCCAGCAGCGGCCGGGACAGAGATTCACCCCTCCACTTT. It encodes CASSGRDRDSPLHF.

The chain uses TRBV6-1 and TRBJ2-7; D call uncertain. CDR1 is MNHNS and CDR2 is SASEGT in the germline V gene. There are 11 residues in the CDR3. With 10 bases removed from V and 3 bases from J, the gap between germline ends came to 10 bases. In DNA form, the CDR3 reads TGTGCCAACTTTTGGGACTACGAGCAGTACTTC. This encodes CANFWDYEQYF.

The V and J genes are TRBV4-3 and TRBJ2-7; no definite D call. The V end lost 1 base, the J end lost 2 bases, and 12 bases lay between the germline ends. Germline assignment: CDR1 LGHNA and CDR2 YSLEER. CDR3 length equals 15 residues. CDR3 in DNA: TGCGCCAGCAGCCAAGGGGTAGGATTAGCCTACGAGCAGTACTTC. Translating it yields CASSQGVGLAYEQYF.

The V gene is TRBV4-3, the J gene TRBJ1-2, with no clear D. The V gene's germline CDR1 is LGHNA and CDR2 YSLEER. The CDR3 covers 16 residues. Trimming took off 0 bases at V and 8 bases at J, with 19 bases between the two ends. The CDR3 region is CASSQDPGGQLGGYTF. In DNA, the CDR3 is TGCGCCAGCAGCCAAGATCCCGGAGGGCAGTTGGGCGGCTACACCTTC.

This clone was recorded only once. The chain has TRBV5-1 and TRBJ2-7, with TRBD1 matching 7 bases. The CDR3 totals 15 residues. The V and J ends lost 4 bases and 2 bases, in that order; junction bases with no gene match: 9. CDR1 is SGHRS and CDR2 is YFSETQ in the germline V gene. In DNA form, the CDR3 reads TGCGCCAGCAGCCATTCCAACAGGGGCCCCTACGAGCAGTACTTC. As protein: CASSHSNRGPYEQYF.

The chain is built from TRBV19 and TRBJ1-6, with 7 bases aligning to TRBD1. V shed 6 bases, J shed 0 bases, and the junction held 5 bases outside the gene matches. The CDR3 contains 16 residues. Germline CDR1 is LNHDA and CDR2 is SQIVND (reference sequence). The CDR3 here is CASREDRSSYNSPLHF. CDR3 bases: TGTGCCAGTAGAGAGGACAGGAGCTCCTATAATTCACCCCTCCACTTT.

The chain combines TRBV4-1 with TRBJ1-2; D might be TRBD1 (5 bases). The V end was cut by 1 base, the J end by 8 bases, with 20 bases between. The length of the CDR3 is 16 residues. Germline V gene lookup returns CDR1 MGHRA and CDR2 YSYEKL. This CDR3 is CASSQGYGTVNGGYTF. CDR3 DNA: TGCGCCAGCAGCCAAGGCTATGGGACGGTTAATGGCGGCTACACCTTC.

The rearrangement uses TRBV19 and TRBJ1-1; no clear D. V shed 6 bases and J shed 4 bases, with 12 bases lying between them. Germline assignment: CDR1 LNHDA and CDR2 SQIVND (reference sequence). This CDR3 is 13 amino acids long. CDR3 in DNA: TGTGCCAGTAGCGTCACCCCGGGCACTGAAGCTTTCTTT. Translation gives CASSVTPGTEAFF.

The chain has TRBV5-1 and TRBJ2-2; no clear D gene. V was trimmed by 3 bases and J by 6 bases, leaving 6 bases between them. Germline V gene sequence: CDR1 SGHRS, CDR2 YFSETQ. There are 12 residues in the CDR3. Here the CDR3 reads CASSSPPGELFF. The CDR3 DNA reads TGCGCCAGCAGCTCTCCACCCGGGGAGCTGTTTTTT.

The chain couples TRBV9 to TRBJ1-3, with a tentative D call TRBD1 (5 bases). From germline, CDR1 is SGDLS and CDR2 YYNGEE. This CDR3 is 15 amino acids long. V lost 4 bases, J lost 3 bases, and 14 bases lay in between. The CDR3 region has the DNA TGTGCCAGCAGCCCCCGGGGGGAATTTGGAAACACCATATATTTT. Its translation: CASSPRGEFGNTIYF.

This clone was counted a few times. The chain links TRBV7-9 to TRBJ2-1, with D possibly TRBD1 on 5 matching bases. Trimming cost V 5 bases and J 10 bases, with 12 bases left between them. This CDR3 contains 12 residues. Germline CDR1 and CDR2: SEHNR and FQNEAQ (reference sequence). CDR3 sequence reads: CASSPRSGEQFF. The CDR3 bases are TGTGCCAGCAGCCCAAGATCAGGGGAGCAGTTCTTC.

The rearrangement joins TRBV14 to TRBJ2-5, with 8 bases fitting TRBD1. CDR1 is SGHDN, CDR2 FVKESK, per germline. J was trimmed by 3 bases and V by 4 bases; bases with no gene match: 4. CDR3 size: 14 residues. Here the CDR3 DNA reads TGTGCCAGCAGCCCCCTGGACAGGGAAGAGACCCAGTACTTC. It is translated as CASSPLDREETQYF.